This T cell receptor beta chain is drawn from a study of cytomegalovirus exposure and HLA in healthy donors. The PCR employed 60 Vbeta primers together with 13 Jbeta primers. The data were produced by immunoSEQ multiplex PCR, yet TCRdb's version contains in-frame clones alone and is incomplete. The sample yields approximately 210,000 clones, of which the top ten take up around 0.95%. The CDR3 sequence is 12 residues long. The germline CDR1 and CDR2 sequences are LNHNV and YYDKDF (reference sequence). The ends were cut back, 3 bases at V and 9 bases at J, with 9 bases in the middle. Sequencing was done on a sample of PBMCs. The chain has TRBV15 and TRBJ2-1; a possible D gene is TRBD1 (5 bases). This receptor was identified in a woman aged 30 to 39 in good health and CMV-seropositive. The CDR3 here is CATSSVGREQFF. The CDR3 nucleotides read TGTGCCACCAGCAGCGTGGGGCGTGAGCAGTTCTTC.